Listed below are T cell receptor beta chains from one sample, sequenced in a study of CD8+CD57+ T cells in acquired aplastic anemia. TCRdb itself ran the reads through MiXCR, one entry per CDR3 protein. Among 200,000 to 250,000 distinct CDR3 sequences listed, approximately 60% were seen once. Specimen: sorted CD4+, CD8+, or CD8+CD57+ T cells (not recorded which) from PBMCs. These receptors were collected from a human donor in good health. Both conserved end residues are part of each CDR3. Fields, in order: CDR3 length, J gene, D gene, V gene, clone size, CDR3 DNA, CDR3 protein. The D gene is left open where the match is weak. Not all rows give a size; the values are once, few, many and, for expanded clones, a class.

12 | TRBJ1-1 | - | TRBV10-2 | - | TGCGCCAGCAATCAGGGGAGCACTGAAGCTTTCTTT | CASNQGSTEAFF
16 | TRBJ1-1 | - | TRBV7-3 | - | TGTGCCAGCAGAAAGACAGCAATGGATATGAACACTGAAGCTTTCTTT | CASRKTAMDMNTEAFF
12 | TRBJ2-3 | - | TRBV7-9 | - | TGTGCCAGCAGCTTAGGTGCCCGTGGGCAGTATTTT | CASSLGARGQYF
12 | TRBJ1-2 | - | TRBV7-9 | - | TGTGCCAGCAGCTTAGGAGGGAATGGCTACACCTTC | CASSLGGNGYTF
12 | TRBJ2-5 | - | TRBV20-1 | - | TGCAGTGCTAGAGGGCCGCTAGGGACCCAGTACTTC | CSARGPLGTQYF
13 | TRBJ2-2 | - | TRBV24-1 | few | TGTGCCACCAGTGCCGTCAACACCGGGGAGCTGTTTTTT | CATSAVNTGELFF
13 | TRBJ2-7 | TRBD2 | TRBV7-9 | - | TGTGCCAGCAGCTGGACTAGCGGCTACGAGCAGTGCTTC | CASSWTSGYEQCF
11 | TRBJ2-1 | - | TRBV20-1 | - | TGCAGTCCGGAGAGCCACAATGAGCAGTTCTTC | CSPESHNEQFF
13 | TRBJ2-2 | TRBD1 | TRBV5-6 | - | TGTGCCAGCAGCTGGGACAGGGGACGGGAGCTGTTTTTT | CASSWDRGRELFF
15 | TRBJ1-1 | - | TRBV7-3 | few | TGTGCCAGCAGCTTAGTTACAGCAGGGGTGGCTGAAGCTTTCTTT | CASSLVTAGVAEAFF
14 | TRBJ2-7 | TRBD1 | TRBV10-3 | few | TGTGCCACCAGTACGGGACAGAGAGCCTACGAGCAGTACTTC | CATSTGQRAYEQYF
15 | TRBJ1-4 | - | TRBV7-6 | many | TGTGCCAGCAGCCCCAAAGGGGGGTTTCGAGAAAAACTGTTTTTT | CASSPKGGFREKLFF
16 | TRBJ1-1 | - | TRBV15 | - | TGTGCCACCAGCAGAGGTCTTCAGGGGCTTGACACTGAAGCTTTCTTT | CATSRGLQGLDTEAFF
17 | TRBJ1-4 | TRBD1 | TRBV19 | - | TGTGCCAGTAGTGATGGGCAGGGGGTTGTAGGTAATGAAAAACTGTTTTTT | CASSDGQGVVGNEKLFF
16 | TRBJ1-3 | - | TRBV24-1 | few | TGTGCCACCAGTGATCCTTCGACAGTTCCTGGAAACACCATATATTTT | CATSDPSTVPGNTIYF
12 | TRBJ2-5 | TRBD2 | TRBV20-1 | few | TGCAGTGCCTGGACTAGCGGGGAGACCCAGTACTTC | CSAWTSGETQYF
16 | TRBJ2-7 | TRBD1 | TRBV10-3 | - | TGTGCCATCAGTGAGTTGGGACAGGGGGCCTCCTACGAGCAGTACTTC | CAISELGQGASYEQYF
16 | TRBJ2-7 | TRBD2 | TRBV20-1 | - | TGCAGTGCTTCTCAGACTAGCGGGGGCTTCTCCTACGAGCAGTACTTC | CSASQTSGGFSYEQYF
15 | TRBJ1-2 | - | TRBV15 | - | TGTGCCACCAGCAGAGATAGCGGGGTCTCCTATGGCTACACCTTC | CATSRDSGVSYGYTF
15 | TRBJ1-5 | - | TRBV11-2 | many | TGTGCCAGCAGCTTAGGGGCAGGGTGGAATCAGCCCCAGCATTTT | CASSLGAGWNQPQHF
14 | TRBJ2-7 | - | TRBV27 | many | TGTGCCAGCAGTTTATCGTACGCTACCTACGAGCAGTACTTC | CASSLSYATYEQYF
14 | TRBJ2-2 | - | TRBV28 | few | TGTGCCAGCAGTGGTAGGGTAGTCTCCGGGGAGCTGTTTTTT | CASSGRVVSGELFF
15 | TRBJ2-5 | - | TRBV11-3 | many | TGTGCCAGCAGCCCCGGGGGTATCCTCGCGGAGACCCAGTACTTC | CASSPGGILAETQYF
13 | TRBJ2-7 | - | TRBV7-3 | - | TGTGCCAGCAGCCTCACCGCATACCACGAGCAGTACTTC | CASSLTAYHEQYF
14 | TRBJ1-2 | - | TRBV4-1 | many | TGCGCCAGCAGCCAGCAAGGACAGAACTATGGCTACACCTTC | CASSQQGQNYGYTF
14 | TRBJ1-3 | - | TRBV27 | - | TGTGCCAGCAGGGAAGGGGGATATGGAAACACCATATATTTT | CASREGGYGNTIYF
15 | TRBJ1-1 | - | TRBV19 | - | TGTGCCAGTAGTATTCGAGACAGTTTTAACACTGAAGCTTTCTTT | CASSIRDSFNTEAFF
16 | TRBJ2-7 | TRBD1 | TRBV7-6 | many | TGTGCCAGCAGCTTAGCGTGGACAGGTTCCCCGGGGGAGCAGTACTTC | CASSLAWTGSPGEQYF
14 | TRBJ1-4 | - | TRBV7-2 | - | TGTGCCAGCAGCCCCTGGGTGAATGGGGAAAAACTGTTTTTT | CASSPWVNGEKLFF